The TCR beta chain described here comes from a study of blood T cell repertoires in COVID-19. Germline CDR1 is MNHEY and CDR2 is SVGEGT. V was clipped by 2 bases and J by 1 base; unmatched bases: 9. This CDR3 has 19 amino acids. Assay: immunoSEQ multiplex PCR; the TCRdb copy retains only in-frame clones and omits some. The sample shows 150,000 or so clones, 80% of them seen only once. The chain links TRBV6-2 or TRBV6-3 to TRBJ1-3; 12 bases agree with TRBD1. The TCR sequence derives from a man aged 60-69 years with acute or convalescent COVID-19. Sequences were obtained from peripheral blood. The CDR3 loop reads CASSYVPGQGALSGNTIYF. Here the CDR3 DNA reads TGTGCCAGCAGTTACGTCCCGGGACAGGGGGCCTTATCTGGAAACACCATATATTTT.